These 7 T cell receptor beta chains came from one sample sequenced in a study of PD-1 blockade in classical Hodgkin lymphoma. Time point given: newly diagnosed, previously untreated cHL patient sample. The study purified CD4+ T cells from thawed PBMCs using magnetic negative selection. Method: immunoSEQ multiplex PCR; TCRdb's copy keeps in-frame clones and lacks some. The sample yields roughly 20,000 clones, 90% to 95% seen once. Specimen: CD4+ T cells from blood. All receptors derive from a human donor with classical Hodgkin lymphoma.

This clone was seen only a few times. The CDR3 coding sequence is TGTGCCAGCAGCTTAATATTGAACACTGAAGCTTTCTTT. Translated: CASSLILNTEAFF. The V call is TRBV7-3, the J call TRBJ1-1; D gene unclear. Germline V CDR1 and CDR2: SGHTA, FQGTGA. V was trimmed by 1 base and J by 0 bases, leaving 3 bases between them. CDR3 length equals 13 residues.

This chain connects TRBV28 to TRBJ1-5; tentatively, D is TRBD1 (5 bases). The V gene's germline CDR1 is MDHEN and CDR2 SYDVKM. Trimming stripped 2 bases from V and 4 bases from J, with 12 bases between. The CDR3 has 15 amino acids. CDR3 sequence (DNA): TGTGCCAGCAGTTTAGGGGGATCAGAGAATCAGCCCCAGCATTTT. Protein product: CASSLGGSENQPQHF.

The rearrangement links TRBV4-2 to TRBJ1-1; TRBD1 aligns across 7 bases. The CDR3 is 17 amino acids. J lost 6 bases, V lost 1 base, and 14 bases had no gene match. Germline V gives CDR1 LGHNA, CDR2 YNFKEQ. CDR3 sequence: CASSQAEGAVNIAEAFF. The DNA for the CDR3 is TGTGCCAGCAGCCAAGCCGAGGGGGCTGTTAATATCGCTGAAGCTTTCTTT.

The CDR3 DNA reads as TGTGCCAGCAGTTACTTGGGCTACACGGCTGAAGCTTTCTTT. Protein: CASSYLGYTAEAFF. The genes are TRBV6-5 and TRBJ1-1; D unresolved. V was pared by 1 base and J by 6 bases, with 12 bases between. Germline CDR1 MNHEY, CDR2 SVGAGI. The CDR3 runs 14 residues.

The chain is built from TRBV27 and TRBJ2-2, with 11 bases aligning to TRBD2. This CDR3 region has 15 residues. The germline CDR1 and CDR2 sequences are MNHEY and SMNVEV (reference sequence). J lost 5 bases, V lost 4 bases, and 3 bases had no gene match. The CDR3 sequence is CASSSTSGTTGELFF. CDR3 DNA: TGTGCCAGCAGTTCGACTAGCGGGACGACCGGGGAGCTGTTTTTT.

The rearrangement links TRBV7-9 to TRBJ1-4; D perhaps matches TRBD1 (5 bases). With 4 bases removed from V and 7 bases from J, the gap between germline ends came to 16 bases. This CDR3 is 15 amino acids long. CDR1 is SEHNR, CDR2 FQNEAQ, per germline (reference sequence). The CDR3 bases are TGTGCCAGCAGCTCCGGTGGGGGTACAGGTGAAAAACTGTTTTTT. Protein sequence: CASSSGGGTGEKLFF.

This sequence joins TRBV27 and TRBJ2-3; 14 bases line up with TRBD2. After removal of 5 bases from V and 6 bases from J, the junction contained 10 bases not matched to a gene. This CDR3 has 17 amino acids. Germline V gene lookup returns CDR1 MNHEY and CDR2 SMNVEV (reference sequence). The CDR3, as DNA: TGTGCCAGCAGTGCTGGGACTAGCGGGAGAGGATCGGATACGCAGTATTTT. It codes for CASSAGTSGRGSDTQYF.